The clone carrying this T cell receptor (beta chain) showed up just once. The same CDR3 is also encoded by other DNA sequences in this sample. Researchers ran the PCR with 60 Vbeta and 13 Jbeta primers. Clones were sequenced by immunoSEQ multiplex PCR, and TCRdb holds only the in-frame ones, with some missing. The data hold 150,000 to 250,000 clones, with about four fifths observed a single time. The sample is drawn from a study of cytomegalovirus exposure and HLA in healthy donors. There are 14 residues in the CDR3. Trimming removed 6 bases from V and 8 bases from J, with 19 bases in between. The germline V gene encodes CDR1 MNHEY and CDR2 SVGAGI.

This clonotype originated in a girl aged 5 to 17 in good health and CMV-seropositive. Sequences were obtained from PBMCs. The J gene is TRBJ2-5, the V gene TRBV6-5; D gene uncertain. In nucleotides, the CDR3 is TGTGCCAGCAGCTACGAACCGAGCTACGAAACCCAGTACTTC. This translates into CASSYEPSYETQYF.